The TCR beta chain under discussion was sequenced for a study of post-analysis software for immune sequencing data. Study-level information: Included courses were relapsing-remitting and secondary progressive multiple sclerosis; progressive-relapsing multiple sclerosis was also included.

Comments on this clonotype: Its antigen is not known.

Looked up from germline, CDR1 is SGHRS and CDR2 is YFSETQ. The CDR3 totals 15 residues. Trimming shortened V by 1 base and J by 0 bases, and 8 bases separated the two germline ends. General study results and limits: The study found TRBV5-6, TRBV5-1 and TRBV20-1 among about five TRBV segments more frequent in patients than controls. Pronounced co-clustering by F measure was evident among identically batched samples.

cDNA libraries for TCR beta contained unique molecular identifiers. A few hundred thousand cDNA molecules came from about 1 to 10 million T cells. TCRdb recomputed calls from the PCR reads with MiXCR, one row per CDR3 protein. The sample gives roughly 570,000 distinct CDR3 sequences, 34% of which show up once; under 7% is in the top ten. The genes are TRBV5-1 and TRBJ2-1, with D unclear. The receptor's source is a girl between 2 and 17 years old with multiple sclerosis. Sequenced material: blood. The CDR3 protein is CASSLTASSYNEQFF. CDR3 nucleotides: TGCGCCAGCAGCTTGACAGCGAGCTCCTACAATGAGCAGTTCTTC. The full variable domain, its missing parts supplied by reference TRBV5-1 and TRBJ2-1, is KAGVTQTPRYLIKTRGQQVTLSCSPISGHRSVSWYQQTPGQGLQFLFEYFSETQRNKGNFPGRFSGRQFSNSRSEMNVSTLELGDSALYLCASSLTASSYNEQFFGPGTRLTVL.